This T cell receptor beta chain was profiled in a study of shared clonotypes between healthy human individuals. Study as a whole: Every donor yielded three CD4 naive, three CD4 memory, two CD8 naive and one CD8 memory plate.

Naive CD8 isolation took CD45RO-negative cells positively selected for CCR7 and excluded terminally differentiated effector memory CD45RA+ cells. HIV-negative, healthy adults without recent acute infections or vaccinations were the donors. As regards this clone: Its specificity is unknown.

Overall study findings and caveats: Across subsets, estimated richness was generally greater for naive than for memory populations.

Produced via immunoSEQ multiplex PCR; TCRdb's table is partial and in-frame only. The data contain about 680,000 clones, about 91% of them singletons. Germline V gives CDR1 LNHNV, CDR2 YYDKDF (reference sequence). This CDR3 is 13 amino acids long. V was pared by 3 bases and J by 2 bases, with 6 bases between. The chain links TRBV15 to TRBJ2-3; D remains ambiguous. Sequences were obtained from naive CD8+ T cells sorted from blood. This receptor was taken from a man aged 30-40 years in good health. CDR3 region: CATSRMNTDTQYF. The DNA for the CDR3 is TGTGCCACCAGCAGGATGAACACAGATACGCAGTATTTT.